The sequence of this TCR beta chain was determined in a study of T-cell reconstitution after alpha-beta-depleted transplantation in children. Unique molecular identifiers were used to barcode this TCRbeta library. TCRdb fed the PCR reads into MiXCR, producing one record per CDR3 protein. There are over 300,000 distinct CDR3 sequences in the sample; around 10% occur only once, and around 2.4% lies in the top ten. Trimming stripped 3 bases from V and 0 bases from J, with 10 bases between. The CDR3 spans 14 residues. Germline V gene data show CDR1 as DFQATT and CDR2 as SNEGSKA (reference sequence). This clonotype was picked up a small number of times.

The source of this sequence is a human donor who donated a stem cell graft to a child with acute lymphoblastic leukemia. This specimen consisted of PBMCs from the stem cell graft donor, obtained from the stem cell graft. V is TRBV20-1 and J is TRBJ2-3; D is unresolved. The CDR3 region is CSASAALSTDTQYF. In DNA, the CDR3 is TGCAGTGCTAGTGCTGCCCTTAGCACAGATACGCAGTATTTT.